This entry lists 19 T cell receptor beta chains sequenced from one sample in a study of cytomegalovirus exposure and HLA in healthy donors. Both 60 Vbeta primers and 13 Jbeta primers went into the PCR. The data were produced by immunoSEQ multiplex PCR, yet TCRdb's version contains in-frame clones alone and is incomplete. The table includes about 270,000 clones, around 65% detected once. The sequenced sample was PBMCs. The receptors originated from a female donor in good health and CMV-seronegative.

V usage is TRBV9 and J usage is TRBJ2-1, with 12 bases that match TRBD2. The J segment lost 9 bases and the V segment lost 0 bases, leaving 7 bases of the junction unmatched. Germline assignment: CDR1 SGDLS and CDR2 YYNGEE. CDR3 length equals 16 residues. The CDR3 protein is CASSVGTSGTIGEQFF. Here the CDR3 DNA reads TGTGCCAGCAGCGTAGGGACTAGCGGGACTATAGGTGAGCAGTTCTTC.

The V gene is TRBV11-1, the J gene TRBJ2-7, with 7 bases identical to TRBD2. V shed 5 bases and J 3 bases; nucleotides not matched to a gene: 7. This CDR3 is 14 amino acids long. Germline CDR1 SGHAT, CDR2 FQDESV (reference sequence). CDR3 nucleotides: TGTGCCAGCAGCCCCTGGGCGGGAGTCTACGAGCAGTACTTC. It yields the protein CASSPWAGVYEQYF.

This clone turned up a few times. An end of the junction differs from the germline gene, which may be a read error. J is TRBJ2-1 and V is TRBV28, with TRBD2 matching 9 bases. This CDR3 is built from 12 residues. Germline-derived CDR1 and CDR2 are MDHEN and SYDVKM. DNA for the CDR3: TGTGCCAGCAGTGTAAGCGGGAGGCCAGGTCTCTTC. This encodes CASSVSGRPGLF.

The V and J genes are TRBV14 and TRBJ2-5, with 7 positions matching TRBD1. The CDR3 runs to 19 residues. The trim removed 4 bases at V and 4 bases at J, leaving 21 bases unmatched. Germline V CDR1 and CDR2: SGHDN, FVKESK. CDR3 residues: CASSRSEVRTGVVIETQYF. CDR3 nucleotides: TGTGCCAGCAGCCGGTCAGAAGTAAGGACAGGTGTCGTTATAGAGACCCAGTACTTC.

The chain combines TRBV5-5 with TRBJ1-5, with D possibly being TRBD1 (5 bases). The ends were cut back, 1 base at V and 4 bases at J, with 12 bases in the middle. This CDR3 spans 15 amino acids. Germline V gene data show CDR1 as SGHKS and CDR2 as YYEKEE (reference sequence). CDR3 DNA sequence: TGTGCCAGCAGCTTGAGTACAGGAGTTAATCAGCCCCAGCATTTT. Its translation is CASSLSTGVNQPQHF. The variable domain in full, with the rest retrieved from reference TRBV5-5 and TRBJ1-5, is DAGVTQSPTHLIKTRGQQVTLRCSPISGHKSVSWYQQVLGQGPQFIFQYYEKEERGRGNFPDRFSARQFPNYSSELNVNALLLGDSALYLCASSLSTGVNQPQHFGDGTRLSIL.

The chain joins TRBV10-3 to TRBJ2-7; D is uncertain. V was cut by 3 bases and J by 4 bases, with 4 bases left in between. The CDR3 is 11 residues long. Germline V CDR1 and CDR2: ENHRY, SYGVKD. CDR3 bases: TGTGCCATCAGTGAAGCTTACGAGCAGTACTTC. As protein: CAISEAYEQYF.

The CDR3 reads CASSEELAGGPIEQFF. In DNA form, the CDR3 reads TGTGCCAGCAGTGAAGAGTTAGCGGGAGGGCCTATTGAGCAGTTCTTC. The chain carries TRBV2 and TRBJ2-1; 11 bases match TRBD2. The CDR3 consists of 16 residues. Germline trimming cut 1 base from V and 9 bases from J; bases unmatched to any gene: 8. Looked up from germline, CDR1 is SNHLY and CDR2 is FYNNEI. The complete variable domain, with remaining parts taken from reference TRBV2 and TRBJ2-1, reads EPEVTQTPSHQVTQMGQEVILRCVPISNHLYFYWYRQILGQKVEFLVSFYNNEISEKSEIFDDQFSVERPDGSNFTLKIRSTKLEDSAMYFCASSEELAGGPIEQFFGPGTRLTVL.

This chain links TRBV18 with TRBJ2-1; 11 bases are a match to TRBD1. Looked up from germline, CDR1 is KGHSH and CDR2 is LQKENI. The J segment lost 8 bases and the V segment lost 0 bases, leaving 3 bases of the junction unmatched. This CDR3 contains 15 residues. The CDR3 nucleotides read TGTGCCAGCTCACCACCGGGACAGGGGGGGGATGAGCAGTTCTTC. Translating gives CASSPPGQGGDEQFF.

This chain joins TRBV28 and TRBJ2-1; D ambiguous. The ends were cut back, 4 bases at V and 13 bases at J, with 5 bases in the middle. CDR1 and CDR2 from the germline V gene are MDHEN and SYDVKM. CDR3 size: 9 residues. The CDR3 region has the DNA TGTGCCAGCAGTTCTTCCCAGTTCTTC. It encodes CASSSSQFF.

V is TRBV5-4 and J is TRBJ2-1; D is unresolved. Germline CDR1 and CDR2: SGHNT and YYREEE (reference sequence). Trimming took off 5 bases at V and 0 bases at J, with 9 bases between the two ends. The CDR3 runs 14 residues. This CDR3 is CASRSRSSYNEQFF. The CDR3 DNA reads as TGTGCCAGCAGGTCTAGGTCCTCCTACAATGAGCAGTTCTTC.

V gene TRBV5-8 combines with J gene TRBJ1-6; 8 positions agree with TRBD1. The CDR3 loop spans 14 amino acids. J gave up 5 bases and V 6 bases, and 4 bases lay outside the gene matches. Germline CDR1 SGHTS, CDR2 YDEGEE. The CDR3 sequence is CASISTGDNSPLHF. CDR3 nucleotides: TGTGCCAGCATCTCGACAGGGGATAATTCACCCCTCCACTTT.

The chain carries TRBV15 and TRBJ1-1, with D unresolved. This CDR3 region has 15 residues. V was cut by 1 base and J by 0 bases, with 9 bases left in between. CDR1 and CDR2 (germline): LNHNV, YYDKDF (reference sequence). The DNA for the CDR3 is TGTGCCACCAGCAGAGTCGAGGTGGTGAACACTGAAGCTTTCTTT. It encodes CATSRVEVVNTEAFF. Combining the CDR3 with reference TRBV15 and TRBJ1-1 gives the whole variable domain DAMVIQNPRYQVTQFGKPVTLSCSQTLNHNVMYWYQQKSSQAPKLLFHYYDKDFNNEADTPDNFQSRRPNTSFCFLDIRSPGLGDTAMYLCATSRVEVVNTEAFFGQGTRLTVV.

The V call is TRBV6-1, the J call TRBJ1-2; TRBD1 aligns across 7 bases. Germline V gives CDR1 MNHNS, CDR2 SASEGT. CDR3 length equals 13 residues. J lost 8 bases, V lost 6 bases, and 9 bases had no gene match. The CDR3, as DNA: TGTGCCAGCAGCCGACAGGGAGCAGGCGGCTACACCTTC. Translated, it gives CASSRQGAGGYTF.

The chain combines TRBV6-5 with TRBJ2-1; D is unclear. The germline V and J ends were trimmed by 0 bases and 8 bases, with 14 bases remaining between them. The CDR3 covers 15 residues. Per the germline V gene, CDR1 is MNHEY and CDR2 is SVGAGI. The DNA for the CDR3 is TGTGCCAGCAGTTACTCGAAGGCTAGGCCGGATGAGCAGTTCTTC. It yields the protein CASSYSKARPDEQFF.

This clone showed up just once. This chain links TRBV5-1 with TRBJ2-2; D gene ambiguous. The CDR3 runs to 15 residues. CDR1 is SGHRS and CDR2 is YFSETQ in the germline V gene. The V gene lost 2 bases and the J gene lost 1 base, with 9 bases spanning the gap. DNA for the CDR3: TGCGCCAGCAGCTTCCCTACCGGGAACACCGGGGAGCTGTTTTTT. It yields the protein CASSFPTGNTGELFF.

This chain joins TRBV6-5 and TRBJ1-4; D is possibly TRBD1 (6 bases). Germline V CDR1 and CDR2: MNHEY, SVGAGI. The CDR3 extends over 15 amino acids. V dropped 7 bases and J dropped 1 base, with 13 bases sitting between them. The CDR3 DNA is TGTGCCAGCACCCTTTTCAGGGGAACTAATGAAAAACTGTTTTTT. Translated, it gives CASTLFRGTNEKLFF.

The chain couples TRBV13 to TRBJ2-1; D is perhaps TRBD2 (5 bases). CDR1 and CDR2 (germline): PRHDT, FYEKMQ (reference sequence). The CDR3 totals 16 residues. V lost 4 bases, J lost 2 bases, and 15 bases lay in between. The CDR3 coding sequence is TGTGCCAGCAGCTCCTCCCCTAGCACCGCCTACAATGAGCAGTTCTTC. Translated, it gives CASSSSPSTAYNEQFF. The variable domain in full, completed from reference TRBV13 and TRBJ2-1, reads AAGVIQSPRHLIKEKRETATLKCYPIPRHDTVYWYQQGPGQDPQFLISFYEKMQSDKGSIPDRFSAQQFSDYHSELNMSSLELGDSALYFCASSSSPSTAYNEQFFGPGTRLTVL.

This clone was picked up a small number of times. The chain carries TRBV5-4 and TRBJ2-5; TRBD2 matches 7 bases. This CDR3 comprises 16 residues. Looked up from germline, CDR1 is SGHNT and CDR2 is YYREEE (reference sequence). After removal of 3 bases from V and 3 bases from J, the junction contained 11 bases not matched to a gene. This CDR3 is CASSSIGLADEETQYF. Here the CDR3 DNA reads TGTGCCAGCAGCTCTATCGGGCTAGCGGACGAAGAGACCCAGTACTTC.

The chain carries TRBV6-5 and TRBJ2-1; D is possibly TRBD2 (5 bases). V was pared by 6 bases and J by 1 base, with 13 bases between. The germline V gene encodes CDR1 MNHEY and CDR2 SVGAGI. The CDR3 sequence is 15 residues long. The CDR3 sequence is CASRRRDTSYNEQFF. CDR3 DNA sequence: TGTGCCAGCAGACGCCGGGATACATCCTACAATGAGCAGTTCTTC.